This T cell receptor beta chain emerged from a study of human T cells and chemical hapten exposure. TCRdb ran MiXCR on the RACE reads and lists one entry per CDR3 protein. The sample has 150,000 to 200,000 distinct CDR3 sequences; about 22% are singletons. CDR1 and CDR2 (germline): SGHNT, YENEEA. V shed 5 bases and J 3 bases; nucleotides not matched to a gene: 2. This CDR3 spans 15 amino acids. The time point denotes: patch test 3, about 24 weeks after DPC sensitization. Treatment of the sample: therapeutic diphenylcyclopropenone sensitization with weekly scalp DPC. The chain couples TRBV11-3 to TRBJ2-2, with TRBD2 matching over 11 bases. The sequenced sample was whole blood, obtained in connection with sensitization to the hapten diphenylcyclopropenone (DPC). This receptor was obtained from a woman aged 40-49 years with alopecia areata. Some clones in this sample may be carry-over from other donors' samples. The CDR3 DNA sequence: TGTGCCAGCAGCAAACTAGCGGGAGACACCGGGGAGCTGTTTTTT. Its translation is CASSKLAGDTGELFF.